The entry below gives a single TCR beta chain sequence along with its context. No antigen is known for it. One end of the junction fails to match germline, which may point to a read error. The source of the sample is a study of Graves' ophthalmopathy and Graves' hyperthyroidism. Notes on the study in general: Blood repertoires reportedly contained most expanded thyroid clonotypes above 0.001 frequency.

CDR3 length: 15 amino acids. The V gene's germline CDR1 is SEHNR and CDR2 FQNEAQ (reference sequence). RNA transcripts were the template, and TCR beta CDR3 regions were amplified from them. RT-PCR with HTBI primers came first, then second-round multiplex PCR. TCRdb reanalysed the multiplex PCR reads using MiXCR and keeps one entry per CDR3 protein. The sample shows around 590,000 distinct CDR3 sequences, roughly 39% of them seen only once. As diagnostic evidence, clinical symptoms, serum thyroxine, TRAb, thyroid ultrasound and orbital computed tomography were relied upon. The clonotype was recovered from an adult man with Graves' hyperthyroidism. This chain joins TRBV7-9 and TRBJ2-2, with D possibly being TRBD2 (6 bases). Sequenced sample: peripheral blood or thyroid tissue (not recorded which). CDR3 sequence reads: CASSLLGGGTGELFF. CDR3 sequence (DNA): TGCGCCAGCAGCCTTTTGGGGGGTGGCACCGGGGAGCTGTTTTTT.